This TCR beta chain was profiled in a study of blood T cell repertoires in COVID-19. Study-level background: T cells, B-cell-depleted T cells, or PBMCs supplied cDNA or gDNA.

The V and J ends lost 0 bases and 1 base, in that order; junction bases with no gene match: 5. CDR3 length: 16 amino acids. The germline V gene encodes CDR1 SGHTA and CDR2 FQGNSA. Measured with immunoSEQ multiplex PCR; TCRdb has only the in-frame clones, and not every one. Of about 160,000 clones in the sample, under 90% were seen once. In assigning cohorts, the study relied on participant-reported clinical history. The TCR sequence derives from a woman aged 55-70 years who had recovered from COVID-19. Specimen: PBMCs or T cells enriched from blood (not recorded which). The V and J genes are TRBV7-2 and TRBJ2-5, with 7 bases aligning to TRBD2. The CDR3 bases are TGTGCCAGCAGCTTAGCCCCTACGGGGGGCCAAGAGACCCAGTACTTC. Translation: CASSLAPTGGQETQYF.